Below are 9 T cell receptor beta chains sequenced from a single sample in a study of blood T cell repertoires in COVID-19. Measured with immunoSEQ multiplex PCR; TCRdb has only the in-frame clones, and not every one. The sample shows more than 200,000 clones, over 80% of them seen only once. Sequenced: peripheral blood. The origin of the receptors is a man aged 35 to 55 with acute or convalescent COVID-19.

The CDR3 is CASSLLTGPYNEQFF. CDR3 in DNA: TGTGCCAGCAGCTTATTGACAGGGCCCTACAATGAGCAGTTCTTC. The V gene is TRBV7-3, the J gene TRBJ2-1; 7 bases are a match to TRBD1. J lost 2 bases, V lost 2 bases, and 3 bases had no gene match. Germline CDR1 is SGHTA and CDR2 is FQGTGA. This CDR3 is built from 15 residues.

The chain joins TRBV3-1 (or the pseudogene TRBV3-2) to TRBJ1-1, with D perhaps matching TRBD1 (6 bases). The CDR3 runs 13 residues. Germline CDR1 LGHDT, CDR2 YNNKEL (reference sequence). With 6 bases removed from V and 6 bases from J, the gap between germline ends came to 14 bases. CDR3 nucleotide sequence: TGTGCCAGCAGTCCAGGGGTTAGGGCTGAAGCTTTCTTT. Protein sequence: CASSPGVRAEAFF.

The CDR3 loop is CASSLVLGAGETQYF. The CDR3, as DNA: TGTGCCAGCAGCTTAGTATTGGGGGCCGGGGAGACCCAGTACTTC. The chain combines TRBV7-9 with TRBJ2-5; weak D call: TRBD1 (6 bases). V dropped 1 base and J dropped 5 bases, with 14 bases sitting between them. CDR1 is SEHNR and CDR2 is FQNEAQ in the germline V gene (reference sequence). This CDR3 is built from 15 residues. The variable domain in full, with the rest retrieved from reference TRBV7-9 and TRBJ2-5, is DTGVSQNPRHKITKRGQNVTFRCDPISEHNRLYWYRQTLGQGPEFLTYFQNEAQLEKSRLLSDRFSAERPKGSFSTLEIQRTEQGDSAMYLCASSLVLGAGETQYFGPGTRLLVL.

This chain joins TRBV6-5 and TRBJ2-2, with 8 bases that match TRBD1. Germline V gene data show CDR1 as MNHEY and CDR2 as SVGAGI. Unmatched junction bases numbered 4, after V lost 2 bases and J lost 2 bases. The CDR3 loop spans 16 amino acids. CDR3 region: CASSYQTGANTGELFF. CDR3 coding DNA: TGTGCCAGCAGTTACCAGACAGGGGCAAACACCGGGGAGCTGTTTTTT.

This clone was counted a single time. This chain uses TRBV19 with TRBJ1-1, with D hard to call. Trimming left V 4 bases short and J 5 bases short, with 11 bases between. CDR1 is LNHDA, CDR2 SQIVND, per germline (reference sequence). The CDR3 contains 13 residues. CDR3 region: CASSNQVETEAFF. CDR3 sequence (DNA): TGTGCCAGTAGTAATCAGGTCGAAACTGAAGCTTTCTTT.

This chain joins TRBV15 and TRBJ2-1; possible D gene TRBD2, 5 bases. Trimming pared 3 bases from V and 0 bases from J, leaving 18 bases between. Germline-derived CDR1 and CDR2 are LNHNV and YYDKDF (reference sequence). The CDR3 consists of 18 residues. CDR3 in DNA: TGTGCCACCAGCAGTCCCATACTTAGCGATAGCTCCTACAATGAGCAGTTCTTC. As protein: CATSSPILSDSSYNEQFF.

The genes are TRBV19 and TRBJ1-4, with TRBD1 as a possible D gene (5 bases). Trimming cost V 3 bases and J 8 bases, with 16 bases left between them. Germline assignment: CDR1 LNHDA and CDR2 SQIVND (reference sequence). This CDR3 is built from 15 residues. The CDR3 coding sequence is TGTGCCAGTAGTATTTGGCTGACAGTGGGGGAAAAACTGTTTTTT. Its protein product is CASSIWLTVGEKLFF.

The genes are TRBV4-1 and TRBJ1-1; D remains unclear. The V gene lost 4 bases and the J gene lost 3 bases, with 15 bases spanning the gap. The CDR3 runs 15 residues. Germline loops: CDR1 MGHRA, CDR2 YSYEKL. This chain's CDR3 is CASSRGPAGDTEAFF. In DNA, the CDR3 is TGCGCCAGCAGCCGCGGACCGGCGGGCGACACTGAAGCTTTCTTT.

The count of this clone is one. The CDR3 sequence is CASSLERLNTGELFF. CDR3 in DNA: TGTGCCAGCAGCTTAGAGCGGTTGAACACCGGGGAGCTGTTTTTT. The V gene is TRBV7-2, the J gene TRBJ2-2, with a possible D match to TRBD2 (5 bases). V lost 1 base and J 1 base, leaving 7 bases between the germline ends. In germline, CDR1 is SGHTA, CDR2 FQGNSA. The CDR3 runs to 15 residues.